The present T cell receptor (beta chain) was sequenced within a study of T cells in Graves' hyperthyroidism and ophthalmopathy. Study-wide context: Initial diagnosis, before any treatment, was when peripheral blood was collected. Study conclusions and caveats: Ophthalmopathy was predicted by the model a median of roughly 6.7 months ahead of onset.

Amplified TCR beta CDR3 regions derived from RNA transcripts. First-round RT-PCR with HTBI primers amplified the TCR CDR3 region. TCRdb redid the calling of the multiplex PCR reads with MiXCR, one entry per CDR3 protein. The table lists roughly 800,000 distinct CDR3 sequences, more than 30% of them singletons. This clonotype has a count of ten or more. Its specificity is unknown. Trimming took off 5 bases at V and 0 bases at J, with 11 bases between the two ends. The CDR3 loop spans 15 amino acids. CDR1 SGHTA and CDR2 FQGNSA come from the germline V gene. This TCR was recovered from a man aged 18 to 30 with Graves' hyperthyroidism. The rearrangement joins TRBV7-2 to TRBJ1-3; D is undetermined. Sequenced material: blood. CDR3 DNA: TGTGCCAGCAGCCCACAGCCAAGCTCTGGAAACACCATATATTTT. It specifies CASSPQPSSGNTIYF.